Listed below are T cell receptor beta chains from one sample, sequenced in a study of blood T cells in healthy people across ages. TCRdb re-analysed the 5' RACE reads in MiXCR, keeping a single row per CDR3 protein. The sample contains about 640,000 distinct CDR3 sequences, roughly 50% of which appear only once. The specimen was blood. All receptors derive from a man in his sixties in good health. The CDR3 runs from the conserved cysteine through the conserved F or W. Fields, in order: D gene, clone size, V gene, J gene, CDR3 DNA, CDR3 protein. A D gene is named only where the DNA matches it firmly. Size tells how often a clone was seen (once, few, many) or the class of an expanded clone, and some rows leave it out.

.	many	TRBV6-5	TRBJ1-1	TGTGCCAGCAGTTACTCCGCCGGTTCCGGGGCCACCTACACTGAAGCTTTCTTT	CASSYSAGSGATYTEAFF
.	.	TRBV7-8	TRBJ2-1	TGTGCCAGCAGCTTAGATCGGGGGGCGGAGAGCAATGAGCAGTTCTTC	CASSLDRGAESNEQFF
.	few	TRBV11-2	TRBJ2-3	TGTGCCAGCAGCTCCGGACCTACGAGACGAACAGATACGCAGTATTTT	CASSSGPTRRTDTQYF
.	.	TRBV11-2	TRBJ2-3	TGTGCCAGCAGCTTAGGGGGGGTGGGGGATACGCAGTATTTT	CASSLGGVGDTQYF
.	.	TRBV18	TRBJ1-4	TGTGCCAGCTCACCACCACTTGGGAATGAAAAACTGTTTTTT	CASSPPLGNEKLFF
TRBD1	once	TRBV7-2	TRBJ1-1	TGTGCCAGCAGCCCCCGGACAGGGAGGACTGAAGCTTTCTTT	CASSPRTGRTEAFF
.	.	TRBV29-1	TRBJ2-5	TGCGGCGTAGGTCCCATGGAAGAGACCCAGTACTTC	CGVGPMEETQYF
TRBD1	.	TRBV4-2	TRBJ2-4	TGTGCCAGCAGCCAGGAGGACAGGAGAATGGACATTCAGTACTTC	CASSQEDRRMDIQYF
.	.	TRBV5-1	TRBJ2-1	TGCGCCAGCAGCTTGGCAGCTAACAATGAGCAGTTCTTC	CASSLAANNEQFF
.	.	TRBV11-2	TRBJ2-1	TGTGCCAGCAGCCAAGACGGGGGTTGGCGTGAGCAGTTCTTC	CASSQDGGWREQFF
TRBD1	.	TRBV5-1	TRBJ2-7	TGCGCCAGCAGCCCCGGACGGGGACAGAAGTCCTACGAGCAGTACTTC	CASSPGRGQKSYEQYF
TRBD1	few	TRBV20-1	TRBJ1-2	TGCAGTGCTAGAGGGATTGGACAGGGCCAGTATGGCTACACCTTC	CSARGIGQGQYGYTF
TRBD2	few	TRBV6-1	TRBJ2-1	TGTGCCAGCAGAGCCCCGGGACTAGCGGGGTACAATGAGCAGTTCTTC	CASRAPGLAGYNEQFF
TRBD2	.	TRBV7-6	TRBJ2-1	TGTGCCAGCAGCTCCAGCGGGGGGAACAATGAGCAGTTCTTC	CASSSSGGNNEQFF
.	.	TRBV7-2	TRBJ2-6	TGTGCCAGCAGCGCCGCTGGGGCCAACGTCCTGACTTTC	CASSAAGANVLTF
TRBD2	.	TRBV20-1	TRBJ2-1	TGCAGTGCTAGGGGGTTAGCGGGAGGCTCCTACAATGAGCAGTTCTTC	CSARGLAGGSYNEQFF
TRBD1	.	TRBV24-1	TRBJ2-2	TGTGCCACCAGTGAACGGACAGGGTCAGCCCACGGGGAGCTGTTTTTT	CATSERTGSAHGELFF
.	.	TRBV18	TRBJ2-2	TGTGCCAGCTCACTCCAGAAGTCCGGCGCGAACACCGGGGAGCTGTTTTTT	CASSLQKSGANTGELFF
TRBD1	.	TRBV29-1	TRBJ1-1	TGCAGCGTTGAACAGGGGGCGAGGACTGAAGCTTTCTTT	CSVEQGARTEAFF
.	.	TRBV6-1	TRBJ1-2	TGTGCCAGCAAACTACAGGGTGGGGGTTACTATGGCTACACCTTC	CASKLQGGGYYGYTF
.	.	TRBV6-5	TRBJ1-1	TGTGCCAGCAGTTACTCGCGGACGATGAACACTGAAGCTTTCTTT	CASSYSRTMNTEAFF
.	few	TRBV6-1	TRBJ1-2	TGTGCCAGCAGGAGGGCCTCGGGGACCGGCTATGGCTACACCTTC	CASRRASGTGYGYTF
.	few	TRBV9	TRBJ2-5	TGTGCCAGCAGCGGCCCTTCGAGTAACCAAGAGACCCAGTACTTC	CASSGPSSNQETQYF
.	.	TRBV20-1	TRBJ2-2	TGCAGTGCTAGACCTTCTTTGGGGGCCTACACCGGGGAGCTGTTTTTT	CSARPSLGAYTGELFF
.	.	TRBV2	TRBJ2-3	TGTGCCAGCAGTGCCAGGAACACAGATACGCAGTATTTT	CASSARNTDTQYF
.	.	TRBV29-1	TRBJ1-2	TGCAGCGTTGAATCCCAGAGTAACTATGGCTACACCTTC	CSVESQSNYGYTF
.	few	TRBV10-3	TRBJ2-7	TGTGCCATCAGTCAACAGGGATTCGAGCAGTACTTC	CAISQQGFEQYF
.	.	TRBV9	TRBJ2-7	TGTGCCAGCAGCTCGGCCGGGCCCTCCTACGAGCAGTACTTC	CASSSAGPSYEQYF
.	.	TRBV3-1	TRBJ2-1	TGTGCCAGCAGACTTACTACAGGGAGCTCCTACAATGAGCAGTTCTTC	CASRLTTGSSYNEQFF
TRBD1	few	TRBV3-1	TRBJ2-3	TGTGCCAGCAGCCAGTACGGACAGGGGAGGGGAGATACGCAGTATTTT	CASSQYGQGRGDTQYF
.	.	TRBV7-9	TRBJ2-5	TGTGCCAGCAGCTTAGATCTGGGGGAACTAGAGACCCAGTACTTC	CASSLDLGELETQYF
.	.	TRBV6-5	TRBJ1-2	TGTGCCAGCAAGGCCAGGGATCCCTATGGCTACACCTTC	CASKARDPYGYTF
TRBD2	.	TRBV11-2	TRBJ2-5	TGTGCCAGCAGCCTAGGACTAGTAGGCGGGTACCAAGAGACCCAGTACTTC	CASSLGLVGGYQETQYF
TRBD1	.	TRBV6-1	TRBJ2-7	TGTGCCGGCACCACGGGACAGATCAGGGCCTACGAGCAGTACTTC	CAGTTGQIRAYEQYF
.	.	TRBV15	TRBJ2-5	TGTGCCACCAGCAGGGTAACAGGGACGGGGGAGACCCAGTACTTC	CATSRVTGTGETQYF
.	.	TRBV20-1	TRBJ2-1	TGCAGTGCTACGGGACGCCCAGGGACTCCCTACAATGAGCAGTTCTTC	CSATGRPGTPYNEQFF
TRBD1	.	TRBV3-1	TRBJ2-7	TGTGCCAGCAGCCAAGGGACAGGGGAATACGAGCAGTACTTC	CASSQGTGEYEQYF
TRBD1	.	TRBV10-3	TRBJ2-5	TGTGCCATCAGGAGACAGGGAGTGAGTGAGACCCAGTACTTC	CAIRRQGVSETQYF
TRBD1	once	TRBV6-2/TRBV6-3	TRBJ2-3	TGTGCCAGCAGTTTCGACAGGGGACACACAGATACGCAGTATTTT	CASSFDRGHTDTQYF
.	.	TRBV14	TRBJ2-1	TGTGCCAGCAGCCAAGGCTGGGGGAGCTCCTACAATGAGCAGTTCTTC	CASSQGWGSSYNEQFF
TRBD1	.	TRBV4-2	TRBJ1-6	TGTGCCAGCAGCCAAGAGGGACAGTCTAGATCACCCCTCCACTTT	CASSQEGQSRSPLHF
TRBD2	.	TRBV20-1	TRBJ2-1	TGCAGTGCTCGACTAGCGGGGGGTCTAGGGCCCAATGAGCAGTTCTTC	CSARLAGGLGPNEQFF
.	few	TRBV20-1	TRBJ1-1	TGCAGTGCTAGAGCAGAAGCGAACACTGAAGCTTTCTTT	CSARAEANTEAFF
TRBD1	.	TRBV3-1	TRBJ1-4	TGTGCCAGCACAGGATCAGGACAGGGGGGTGAAAAACTGTTTTTT	CASTGSGQGGEKLFF
TRBD1	.	TRBV4-1	TRBJ1-1	TGCGCCAGCAGCCAAGGCCAGGGGGCTAAGACTGAAGCTTTCTTT	CASSQGQGAKTEAFF
.	.	TRBV6-5	TRBJ1-2	TGTGCCAGCAGTTACTCCAACAGCTATGGCTACACCTTC	CASSYSNSYGYTF
.	.	TRBV7-2	TRBJ2-5	TGTGCCACCAGCTTAAGCGGGGGAGCCGGGACAGCCCAAGAGACCCAGTACTTC	CATSLSGGAGTAQETQYF
.	few	TRBV29-1	TRBJ2-3	TGCAGCGTTGGGGCCGGGGGCGGAGGCACAGATACGCAGTATTTT	CSVGAGGGGTDTQYF
TRBD1	.	TRBV6-2/TRBV6-3	TRBJ2-5	TGTGCCAGCAGAGATCCCGGGACAGGGATTGAGACCCAGTACTTC	CASRDPGTGIETQYF
TRBD2	.	TRBV6-4	TRBJ2-1	TGTGCCACCACCCGGACTAGCGGGGGGGCCAATGAGCAGTTCTTC	CATTRTSGGANEQFF